Listed here are 7 T cell receptor beta chains from one sample, sequenced in a study of shared clonotypes between healthy human individuals. Measured with immunoSEQ multiplex PCR; TCRdb has only the in-frame clones, and not every one. The sample lists 2.3 million or so clones; more than 80% were seen once. Sequencing was done on a sample of naive CD4+ T cells from PBMCs. Indicated subset: CD45RA+ positively selected. All receptors derive from a man younger than 30 in good health. Some clones in this sample may be carry-over from other donors' samples.

The V and J genes are TRBV2 and TRBJ2-4; 8 bases line up with TRBD2. The V and J ends lost 4 bases and 3 bases, in that order; junction bases with no gene match: 11. Germline V gives CDR1 SNHLY, CDR2 FYNNEI. The CDR3 has 17 residues. The CDR3 coding sequence is TGTGCCAGCAGTGTACCGCCGGGACTAGTGGGCAAAAACATTCAGTACTTC. Translated: CASSVPPGLVGKNIQYF. Combining the CDR3 with reference TRBV2 and TRBJ2-4 gives the whole variable domain EPEVTQTPSHQVTQMGQEVILRCVPISNHLYFYWYRQILGQKVEFLVSFYNNEISEKSEIFDDQFSVERPDGSNFTLKIRSTKLEDSAMYFCASSVPPGLVGKNIQYFGAGTRLSVL.

CDR3 in amino acids: CASSAGTVNYEQYF. CDR3 bases: TGTGCCAGCTCCGCCGGGACAGTGAACTACGAGCAGTACTTC. The chain has TRBV18 and TRBJ2-7; 7 bases map to TRBD1. The CDR3 covers 14 residues. The ends lost 6 bases at V and 3 bases at J; junction bases unmatched: 8. Per germline, CDR1 KGHSH and CDR2 LQKENI. Together with reference TRBV18 and TRBJ2-7, the CDR3 gives the full variable domain: NAGVMQNPRHLVRRRGQEARLRCSPMKGHSHVYWYRQLPEEGLKFMVYLQKENIIDESGMPKERFSAEFPKEGPSILRIQQVVRGDSAAYFCASSAGTVNYEQYFGPGTRLTVT.

The chain carries TRBV9 and TRBJ2-3; 13 bases are a match to TRBD2. J was trimmed by 6 bases and V by 4 bases; bases with no gene match: 11. Germline V gives CDR1 SGDLS, CDR2 YYNGEE. This CDR3 comprises 17 residues. CDR3 nucleotide sequence: TGTGCCAGCAGCCCCCTCGGACTAGCGGGAGTGAGGGATACGCAGTATTTT. As protein: CASSPLGLAGVRDTQYF.

V usage is TRBV10-1 and J usage is TRBJ1-1; 9 bases align to TRBD1. Germline lookup yields CDR1 WNHNN and CDR2 SYGVQD (reference sequence). The CDR3 loop spans 15 amino acids. J was trimmed by 6 bases and V by 4 bases; bases with no gene match: 9. The DNA of the CDR3 is TGCGCCAGCAGTGCGACCGGGACAGGGAGACCTGAAGCTTTCTTT. Translating it yields CASSATGTGRPEAFF.

A single count supports this clone. This CDR3 reads CAISEGTGRSYNSPLHF. For the CDR3, the DNA is TGTGCCATCAGTGAGGGGACAGGGAGGTCCTATAATTCACCCCTCCACTTT. The chain has TRBV10-3 and TRBJ1-6; 9 bases match TRBD1. V lost 2 bases and J lost 1; bases outside the gene matches: 3. Germline-derived CDR1 and CDR2 are ENHRY and SYGVKD. CDR3 length: 17 residues.

This chain uses TRBV29-1 with TRBJ2-3, with no clear D. V was clipped by 8 bases and J by 0 bases, with 6 bases between them. Germline CDR1 and CDR2: SQVTM and ANQGSEA. The CDR3 has 11 amino acids. This chain's CDR3 is CSLSSTDTQYF. CDR3 nucleotide sequence: TGCAGCTTATCTAGCACAGATACGCAGTATTTT.

This chain connects TRBV5-1 to TRBJ2-5; 7 nucleotides match TRBD1. The CDR3 runs to 16 residues. Germline V gives CDR1 SGHRS, CDR2 YFSETQ. With V trimmed by 4 bases and J by 0 bases, 9 bases remained unmatched. The CDR3 sequence is CASSLSLGQHQETQYF. The DNA for the CDR3 is TGCGCCAGCAGCCTGTCGTTGGGACAGCACCAAGAGACCCAGTACTTC.